A selection of T cell receptor beta chains follows, all from one sample in a study of regulatory T cells in long-lasting Graves disease. A single record per CDR3 protein comes from TCRdb applying MiXCR to the multiplex PCR reads. Altogether about 440,000 distinct CDR3 sequences are present, about 17% being singletons, with the ten largest covering around 11%. This same sample was also taken into another study, of T cells in Graves' hyperthyroidism and ophthalmopathy.

The specimen comprised peripheral blood mononuclear cells (PBMCs), sampled at new diagnosis, from a patient treated with antithyroid drugs. These receptors all stem from a woman under 40 with Graves disease. Both conserved end residues are part of each CDR3. The D gene is left open where the match is weak. Clone size is given for some rows only: seen once, a few or many times, or a class if the clone is expanded.

>TRBD1|many|TRBJ2-1|TRBV7-9
TGTGCCAGCAGCGCGGACAGGGGCCCATACAATGAGCAGTTCTTC
CASSADRGPYNEQFF
>-|few|TRBJ2-5|TRBV6-2/TRBV6-3
TGTGCCAGCAGTTACCAAAGTGGTAGCGGAGAGACCCAGTACTTC
CASSYQSGSGETQYF
>-|many|TRBJ2-1|TRBV29-1
TGCAGCGTTGCCATCGGCAGGAGCTCCTACAATGAGCAGTTCTTC
CSVAIGRSSYNEQFF
>-|few|TRBJ2-5|TRBV6-5
TGTGCCAGCAGTTACGGGGGCGACAGGTACCAAGAGACCCAGTACTTC
CASSYGGDRYQETQYF
>-|many|TRBJ2-1|TRBV12-3/TRBV12-4
TGTGCCAGCAGACGACCGGACGGCAGCTCCTACAATGAGCAGTTCTTC
CASRRPDGSSYNEQFF
>-|many|TRBJ2-3|TRBV29-1
TGCAGCGTTCTAGGTAACACAGATACGCAGTATTTT
CSVLGNTDTQYF
>-|-|TRBJ2-5|TRBV10-3
TGTGCCATCAGTGAGTCGCTATTGGCGGAGACCCAGTACTTC
CAISESLLAETQYF
>-|few|TRBJ2-7|TRBV5-4
TGTGCCAGCAGCTTGTGGTCGAGCTCCTACGAGCAGTACTTC
CASSLWSSSYEQYF
>-|few|TRBJ2-5|TRBV29-1
TGCAGCGTTGCCTTACAAGGGTTGGAGACCCAGTACTTC
CSVALQGLETQYF
>-|few|TRBJ2-2|TRBV19
TGTGCCAGTAATCAGGCCGGGGAGCTGTTTTTT
CASNQAGELFF
>-|many|TRBJ2-7|TRBV4-1
TGCGCCAGCAGCCAAGATTCAGGGTCTTACGAGCAGTACTTC
CASSQDSGSYEQYF
>-|few|TRBJ2-5|TRBV7-3
TGTGCCAGCAGCCCAAAAGGAAGGAGGGGCGGGGTAGGGCAAGAGACCCAGTACTTC
CASSPKGRRGGVGQETQYF
>TRBD1|many|TRBJ2-1|TRBV28
TGTGCCAGCAGCAGACAGGGTAGCAATGAGCAGTTCTTC
CASSRQGSNEQFF
>TRBD1|many|TRBJ2-5|TRBV28
TGTGCCAGCAGTACAAGGACAGGGGAAGGGATGGAGACCCAGTACTTC
CASSTRTGEGMETQYF
>TRBD1|-|TRBJ1-4|TRBV24-1
TGTGCCACCAGTGGGACGGACAGGGGAAATGAAAAACTGTTTTTT
CATSGTDRGNEKLFF
>TRBD1|few|TRBJ2-7|TRBV11-2
TGCGCCAGCAGCCTGTCACAGGGGTACGAGCAGTACTTC
CASSLSQGYEQYF
>-|many|TRBJ2-3|TRBV28
TGTACCAGCAGTTTCCCCTCCGGGTTGGTCACAGATACGCAGTATTTT
CTSSFPSGLVTDTQYF
>-|-|TRBJ2-5|TRBV2
TGTGCCAGCAGGCAGGGAAGAGAGACCCAGTACTTC
CASRQGRETQYF
>-|many|TRBJ1-1|TRBV5-1
TGCGCCAGCAGCTTGGGGGAGGAAGCTTTCTTT
CASSLGEEAFF
>TRBD2|many|TRBJ2-5|TRBV7-3
TGTGCCAGCAGCTTAACAGGGACTAGCATGGAGACCCAGTACTTC
CASSLTGTSMETQYF
>-|many|TRBJ2-3|TRBV11-2
TGTGCCAGCAGCCTACGCCTAGGAGGAGGCACAGATACGCAGTATTTT
CASSLRLGGGTDTQYF
>-|many|TRBJ2-7|TRBV11-2
TGTGCCAGCAGCTTAGAACTGCTATACGAGCAGTACTTC
CASSLELLYEQYF
>-|many|TRBJ1-1|TRBV7-9
TGTGCCAGCAGCCCACCCACCGAAGCTTTCTTT
CASSPPTEAFF
>TRBD2|many|TRBJ2-2|TRBV27
TGTGCCAGCAGTTTTAGGCTAGCGGCAGCGAACACCGGGGAGCTGTTTTTT
CASSFRLAAANTGELFF
>-|few|TRBJ2-2|TRBV11-2
TGTGCCAGCAATTTAAGGGGGAAGAACACCGGGGAGCTGTTTTTT
CASNLRGKNTGELFF
>TRBD2|-|TRBJ2-3|TRBV20-1
TGCAGTGCTAGGACTAGCGGGAGGGCCAGCAGCACAGATACGCAGTATTTT
CSARTSGRASSTDTQYF
>TRBD1|-|TRBJ1-1|TRBV29-1
TGCAGCACCCGACAGGGGATGAACACTGAAACTTTCTTT
CSTRQGMNTETFF
>TRBD2|many|TRBJ2-2|TRBV20-1
TGCAGTGCTAGAGACGAAACTAGCGGGAACACCGGGGAGCTGTTTTTT
CSARDETSGNTGELFF
>TRBD2|many|TRBJ2-1|TRBV28
TGTGCCAGCAGTTTTACTAGCGGGGGGAATGAGCAGTTCTTC
CASSFTSGGNEQFF
>-|many|TRBJ2-3|TRBV5-5
TGTGCCAGCAGCTGGGGCGGGGAAAGAGGTACGCAGTATTTT
CASSWGGERGTQYF
>TRBD1|many|TRBJ2-1|TRBV12-3/TRBV12-4
TGTGCCAGCAGCTTACCCAGGACAGGGGGCAATGAGCAGTTCTTC
CASSLPRTGGNEQFF
>-|many|TRBJ1-4|TRBV11-2
TGTGCCAGCAGCCTCCAACGCCGGGACAAGGAACTGTTTTTT
CASSLQRRDKELFF
>-|few|TRBJ1-2|TRBV9
TGTGCCAGCAGCATGGGAGCGGGCTACACCTTC
CASSMGAGYTF
>-|many|TRBJ1-2|TRBV10-1
TGCGCCAGCAGTGAGCAGCCAGGCTCTGGCTACACCTTC
CASSEQPGSGYTF
>-|few|TRBJ1-6|TRBV18
TGTGCCAGCTCACCGGAGACAGGTTCTTATTCACCCCTCCACTTT
CASSPETGSYSPLHF
>-|-|TRBJ1-6|TRBV19
TGTGCCAGTAGTAGGGGACCGGCCGGTCAATCACCCCTCCACTTT
CASSRGPAGQSPLHF
>-|once|TRBJ2-2|TRBV4-2
TGTGCCAGCAGCCAAGGTATCGTGGGGGCCGGCACCGGGGAGCTGTTTTTT
CASSQGIVGAGTGELFF
>-|many|TRBJ2-2|TRBV28
TGCGCCAGCAGCCCGGGACAAGCCGGGGAGCTGTTTTTT
CASSPGQAGELFF
>-|few|TRBJ2-3|TRBV5-1
TGCGCCAGCAGCTTGGGGGTAGTGCAAGCAGATACGCAGTATTTT
CASSLGVVQADTQYF
>-|few|TRBJ1-1|TRBV4-3
TGCGCCAGCAGCCACGGGACAAGAAACACTGAAGCTTTCTTT
CASSHGTRNTEAFF
>-|many|TRBJ1-2|TRBV20-1
TGCAGTGCGGCTACAGGGCTGGGTGGCTACACCTTC
CSAATGLGGYTF
>-|-|TRBJ2-7|TRBV19
TGTGCCAGTAGTCCCGTTGGCAGTCCTCGGGGATACGAGCAGTACTTC
CASSPVGSPRGYEQYF